A selection of T cell receptor beta chains follows, all from one sample in a study of shared clonotypes between healthy human individuals. Only in-frame clones appear in the TCRdb table, and some are missing; sequencing was by immunoSEQ multiplex PCR. The sample has hundreds of thousands of clones, roughly 98% seen once. Specimen: naive CD8+ T cells sorted from blood. The receptors were sampled from a man aged 25 to 40 in good health. The CDR3 runs from the conserved cysteine through the conserved F or W. Fields, in order: V gene, J gene, clone size, D gene, CDR3 protein, CDR3 DNA. A D gene is named only where the DNA matches it firmly. Where a row states a size, it is once, few, many or the class of an expanded clone; other rows omit it.

TRBV9,TRBJ2-1,.,.,CASSARTGFNEQFF,TGTGCCAGCAGCGCGAGGACGGGTTTCAATGAGCAGTTCTTC
TRBV4-3,TRBJ2-1,.,TRBD1,CASSPMTGLSEQFF,TGCGCCAGCAGCCCGATGACAGGGTTGAGTGAGCAGTTCTTC
TRBV5-1,TRBJ2-2,.,.,CASSLGQPNTGELFF,TGCGCCAGCAGCTTGGGGCAGCCGAACACCGGGGAGCTGTTTTTT
TRBV7-9,TRBJ2-2,once,.,CASRSNTAATRGTGELFF,TGTGCCAGCAGATCAAACACCGCGGCCACTAGGGGCACCGGGGAGCTGTTTTTT
TRBV15,TRBJ2-3,.,.,CATSPRTGTDTQYF,TGTGCCACCAGCCCACGGACAGGCACAGATACGCAGTATTTT
TRBV5-1,TRBJ2-7,.,.,CASSSGSAEQYF,TGCGCCAGCAGCTCCGGGTCGGCCGAGCAGTACTTC
TRBV7-9,TRBJ2-7,.,TRBD2,CASSSRENSYEQYF,TGTGCCAGCAGCTCGCGGGAGAACTCCTACGAGCAGTACTTC
TRBV10-2,TRBJ2-7,.,TRBD2,CASSGTSGRIDEQYF,TGCGCCAGCAGTGGCACTAGCGGGAGGATCGACGAGCAGTACTTC
TRBV9,TRBJ2-7,.,.,CASSRGGSHYEQYF,TGTGCCAGCAGTCGTGGAGGCTCCCACTACGAGCAGTACTTC
TRBV14,TRBJ2-7,.,TRBD2,CASSQDHSGRNYEQYF,TGTGCCAGCAGCCAAGATCATAGCGGGAGAAACTACGAGCAGTACTTC